This T cell receptor (beta chain) was recovered during a study of CD8+ T cells in alopecia areata. Unmatched junction bases numbered 8, after V lost 11 bases and J lost 6 bases. There are 12 residues in the CDR3. Germline V lookup: CDR1 SNHLY, CDR2 FYNNEI. General study results and limits: Compared with normal scalp, lesional scalp had higher clonality and more expanded CD8+ clones.

RNA was extracted and reverse transcribed into cDNA as the sequencing template. Method: immunoSEQ multiplex PCR; TCRdb's copy keeps in-frame clones and lacks some. The data hold around 150,000 clones, with less than 65% observed a single time. This clone was found a few times. Its antigen remains unknown. Source material: CD8+ T cells sorted from blood. The chain couples TRBV2 to TRBJ1-1; 8 nucleotides line up with TRBD1. This clonotype was sampled from a human donor in good health. The CDR3 bases are TGTGCCGGACAGGGTGGTAGCGCTGAAGCTTTCTTT. Its translation is CAGQGGSAEAFF.